The present entry profiles one T cell receptor beta chain with its context. The data originate from a study of blood T cell repertoires in COVID-19. Study as a whole: Donors in the United States, Italy and Spain gave samples during acute or convalescent COVID-19. Sources were T cells, B-cell-depleted T cells, or PBMCs; the material itself was cDNA or gDNA.

V lost 5 bases, J lost 7 bases, and 18 bases lay in between. Per the germline V gene, CDR1 is SGHAT and CDR2 is FQNNGV. The CDR3 loop spans 16 amino acids. Original processing methods: Estimates of nucleated cell counts were drawn from the amplification of reference gene primers. The protocol was immunoSEQ multiplex PCR, while the TCRdb copy is restricted to in-frame clones and leaves out a portion. The V and J calls and clone size are taken from that table; D and trimming were inferred from the DNA. The table shows 84,000 or so clones, with more than 80% occurring only once. The specimen was peripheral blood. The receptor comes from a woman of 80 years or more with acute or convalescent COVID-19. This chain uses TRBV11-2 with TRBJ1-6; no definite D call. This CDR3 reads CASSRLGFLDNSPLHF. In DNA form, the CDR3 reads TGTGCCAGCAGCCGACTAGGGTTTCTAGACAATTCACCCCTCCACTTT.